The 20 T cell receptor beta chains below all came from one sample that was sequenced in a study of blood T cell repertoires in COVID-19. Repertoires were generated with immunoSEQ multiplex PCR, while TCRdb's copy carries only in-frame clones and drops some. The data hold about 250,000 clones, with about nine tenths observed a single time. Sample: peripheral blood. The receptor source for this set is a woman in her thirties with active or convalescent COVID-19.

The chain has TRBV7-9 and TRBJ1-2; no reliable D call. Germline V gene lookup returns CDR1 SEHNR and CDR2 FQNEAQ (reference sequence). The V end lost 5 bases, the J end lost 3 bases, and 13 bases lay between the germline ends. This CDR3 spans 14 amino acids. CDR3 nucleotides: TGTGCCAGCAGCCCACCGCTTCGGGACTATGGCTACACCTTC. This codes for CASSPPLRDYGYTF.

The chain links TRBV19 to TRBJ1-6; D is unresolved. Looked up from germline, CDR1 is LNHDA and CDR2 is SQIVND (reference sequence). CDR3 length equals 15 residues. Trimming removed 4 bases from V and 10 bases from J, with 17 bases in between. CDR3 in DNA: TGTGCCAGTAGTAGGAGGGAGAGCAGTGGGTCACCCCTCCACTTT. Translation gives CASSRRESSGSPLHF. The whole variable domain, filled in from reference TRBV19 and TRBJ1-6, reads DGGITQSPKYLFRKEGQNVTLSCEQNLNHDAMYWYRQDPGQGLRLIYYSQIVNDFQKGDIAEGYSVSREKKESFPLTVTSAQKNPTAFYLCASSRRESSGSPLHFGNGTRLTVT.

The CDR3 protein is CASSGPDSLAGGPGVTQYF. CDR3 DNA sequence: TGTGCCAGCAGTGGACCAGACTCCTTGGCGGGGGGGCCAGGAGTGACCCAGTACTTC. This chain connects TRBV6-1 to TRBJ2-5, with 9 bases fitting TRBD2. This CDR3 is 19 amino acids long. Germline values: CDR1 MNHNS, CDR2 SASEGT. V was pared by 4 bases and J by 7 bases, with 22 bases of the junction left unmatched.

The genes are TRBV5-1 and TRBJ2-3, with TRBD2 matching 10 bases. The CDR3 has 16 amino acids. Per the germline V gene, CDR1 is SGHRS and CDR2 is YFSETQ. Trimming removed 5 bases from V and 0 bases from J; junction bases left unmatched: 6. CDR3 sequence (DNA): TGCGCCAGCAGGGGGCTAGCGGGGGCCAGCACAGATACGCAGTATTTT. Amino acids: CASRGLAGASTDTQYF.

In DNA, the CDR3 is TGCGCCAGCAGCCCGACCGGGACAGATGATTACGAGCAGTACTTC. Encoded protein: CASSPTGTDDYEQYF. V and J are TRBV4-3 and TRBJ2-7; 7 bases are a match to TRBD1. V shed 4 bases, J shed 4 bases, and the junction held 10 bases outside the gene matches. The germline V gene encodes CDR1 LGHNA and CDR2 YSLEER. The length of the CDR3 is 15 residues.

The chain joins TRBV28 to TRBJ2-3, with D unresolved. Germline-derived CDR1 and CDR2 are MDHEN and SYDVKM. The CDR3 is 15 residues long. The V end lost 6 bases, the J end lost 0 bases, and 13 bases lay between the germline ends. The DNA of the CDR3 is TGTGCCAGCAGCATAGCTAGAGACAGCACAGATACGCAGTATTTT. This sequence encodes CASSIARDSTDTQYF.

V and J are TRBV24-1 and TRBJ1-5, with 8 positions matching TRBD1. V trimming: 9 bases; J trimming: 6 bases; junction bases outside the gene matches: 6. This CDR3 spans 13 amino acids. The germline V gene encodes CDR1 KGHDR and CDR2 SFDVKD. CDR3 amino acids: CATQSGGTQPQHF. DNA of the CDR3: TGTGCCACCCAGTCAGGGGGCACTCAGCCCCAGCATTTT.

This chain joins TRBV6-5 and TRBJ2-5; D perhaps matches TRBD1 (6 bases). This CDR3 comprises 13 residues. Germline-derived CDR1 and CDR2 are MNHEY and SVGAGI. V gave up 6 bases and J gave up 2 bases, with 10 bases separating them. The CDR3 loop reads CASSTGQQETQYF. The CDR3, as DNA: TGTGCCAGCAGCACAGGACAGCAAGAGACCCAGTACTTC.

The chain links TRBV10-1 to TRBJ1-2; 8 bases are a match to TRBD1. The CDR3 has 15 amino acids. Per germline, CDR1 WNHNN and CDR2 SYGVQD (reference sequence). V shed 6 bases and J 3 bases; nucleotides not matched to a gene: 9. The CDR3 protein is CASSPGTGGHYGYTF. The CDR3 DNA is TGCGCCAGCAGCCCCGGAACAGGGGGACACTATGGCTACACCTTC.

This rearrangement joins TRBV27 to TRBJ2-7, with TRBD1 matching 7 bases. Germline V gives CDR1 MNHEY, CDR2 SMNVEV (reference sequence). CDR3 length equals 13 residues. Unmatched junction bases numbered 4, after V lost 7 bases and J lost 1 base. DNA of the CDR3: TGTGCCAGCAAGGGGACAGCTTCCTACGAGCAGTACTTC. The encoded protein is CASKGTASYEQYF.

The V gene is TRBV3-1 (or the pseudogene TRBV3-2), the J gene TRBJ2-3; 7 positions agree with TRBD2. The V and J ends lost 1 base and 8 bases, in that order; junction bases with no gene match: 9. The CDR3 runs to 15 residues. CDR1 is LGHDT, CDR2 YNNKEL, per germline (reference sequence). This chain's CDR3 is CASSQGRGSRPTQYF. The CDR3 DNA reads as TGTGCCAGCAGCCAAGGGCGGGGGTCCCGGCCTACGCAGTATTTT.

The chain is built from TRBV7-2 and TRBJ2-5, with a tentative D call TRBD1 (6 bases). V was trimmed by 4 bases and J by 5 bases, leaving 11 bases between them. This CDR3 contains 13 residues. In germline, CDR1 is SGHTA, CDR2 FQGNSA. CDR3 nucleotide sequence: TGTGCCAGCAGCTCTCAAAGGGGGGAGACCCAGTACTTC. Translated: CASSSQRGETQYF.

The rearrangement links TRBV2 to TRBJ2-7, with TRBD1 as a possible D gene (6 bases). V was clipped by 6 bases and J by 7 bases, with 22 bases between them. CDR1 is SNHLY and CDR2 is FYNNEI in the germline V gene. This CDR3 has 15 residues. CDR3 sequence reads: CASRYRVNSLGEQYF. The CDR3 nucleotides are TGTGCCAGCAGGTACAGGGTTAATTCACTGGGGGAGCAGTACTTC. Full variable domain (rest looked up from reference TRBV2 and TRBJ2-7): EPEVTQTPSHQVTQMGQEVILRCVPISNHLYFYWYRQILGQKVEFLVSFYNNEISEKSEIFDDQFSVERPDGSNFTLKIRSTKLEDSAMYFCASRYRVNSLGEQYFGPGTRLTVT.

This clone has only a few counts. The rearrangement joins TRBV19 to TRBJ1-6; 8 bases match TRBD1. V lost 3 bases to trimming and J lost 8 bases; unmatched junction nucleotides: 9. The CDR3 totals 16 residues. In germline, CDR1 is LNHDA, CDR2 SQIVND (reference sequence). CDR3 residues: CASSMGTGGRDSPLHF. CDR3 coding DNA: TGTGCCAGTAGTATGGGAACAGGGGGAAGAGATTCACCCCTCCACTTT.

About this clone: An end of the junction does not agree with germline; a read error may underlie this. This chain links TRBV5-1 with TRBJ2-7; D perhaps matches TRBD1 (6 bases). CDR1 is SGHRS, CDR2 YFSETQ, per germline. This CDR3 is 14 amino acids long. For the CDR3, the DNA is TGCGCCAGCAGGTCCAAACAGGGCTCCAACGAGCAGTACTTC. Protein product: CASRSKQGSNEQYF.

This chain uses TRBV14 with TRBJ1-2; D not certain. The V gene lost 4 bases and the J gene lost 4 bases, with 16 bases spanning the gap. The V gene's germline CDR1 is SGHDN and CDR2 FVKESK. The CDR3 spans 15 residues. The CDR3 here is CASSPLGESSYGYTF. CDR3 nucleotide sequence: TGTGCCAGCAGCCCCCTCGGGGAATCCTCCTATGGCTACACCTTC.

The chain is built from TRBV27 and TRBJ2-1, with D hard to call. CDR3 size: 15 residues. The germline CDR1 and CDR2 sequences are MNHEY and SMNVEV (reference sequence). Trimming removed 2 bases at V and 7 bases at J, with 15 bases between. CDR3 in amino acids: CASSLDTVRPNEQFF. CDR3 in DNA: TGTGCCAGCAGTTTAGACACCGTCCGTCCTAATGAGCAGTTCTTC.

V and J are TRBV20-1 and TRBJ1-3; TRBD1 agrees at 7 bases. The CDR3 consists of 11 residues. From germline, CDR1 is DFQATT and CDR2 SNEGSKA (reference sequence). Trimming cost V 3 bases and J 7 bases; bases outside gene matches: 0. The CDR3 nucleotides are TGCAGTGCTAGGACAGGGAACACCATATATTTT. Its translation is CSARTGNTIYF.

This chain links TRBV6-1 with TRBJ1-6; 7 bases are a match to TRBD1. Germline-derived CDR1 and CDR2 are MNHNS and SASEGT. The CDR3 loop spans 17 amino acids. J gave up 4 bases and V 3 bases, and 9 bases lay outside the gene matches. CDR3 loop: CASSEVSGTAYNSPLHF. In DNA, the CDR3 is TGTGCCAGCAGTGAGGTATCCGGGACAGCGTATAATTCACCCCTCCACTTT.

The CDR3 bases are TGTGCCACCAGTGATCGACAGGGGCCCGCCACCGGGGAGCTGTTTTTT. Amino acids: CATSDRQGPATGELFF. The rearrangement joins TRBV24-1 to TRBJ2-2; 8 bases are shared with TRBD1. The CDR3 length is 16 residues. The J segment lost 4 bases and the V segment lost 3 bases, leaving 6 bases of the junction unmatched. Germline V gene sequence: CDR1 KGHDR, CDR2 SFDVKD.